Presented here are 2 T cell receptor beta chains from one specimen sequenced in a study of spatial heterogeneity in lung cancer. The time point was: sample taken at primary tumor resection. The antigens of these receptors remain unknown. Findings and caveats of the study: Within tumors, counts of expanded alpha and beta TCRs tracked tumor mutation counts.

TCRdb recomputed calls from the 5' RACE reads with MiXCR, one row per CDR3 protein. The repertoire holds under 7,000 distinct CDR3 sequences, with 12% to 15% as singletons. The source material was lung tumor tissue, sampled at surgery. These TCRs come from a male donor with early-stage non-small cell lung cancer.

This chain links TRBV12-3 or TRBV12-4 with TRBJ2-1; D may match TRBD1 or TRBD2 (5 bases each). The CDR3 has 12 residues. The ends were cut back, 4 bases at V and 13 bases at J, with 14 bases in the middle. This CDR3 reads CASSYPGPPQFF. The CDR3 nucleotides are TGTGCCAGCAGTTATCCGGGGCCCCCTCAGTTCTTC.

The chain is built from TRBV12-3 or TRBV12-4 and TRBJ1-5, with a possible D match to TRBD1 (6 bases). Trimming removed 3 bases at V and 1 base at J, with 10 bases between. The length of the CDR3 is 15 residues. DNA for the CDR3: TGTGCCAGCAGTTTGGGGGGGCTGAGCAATCAGCCCCAGCATTTT. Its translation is CASSLGGLSNQPQHF.